Listed below are T cell receptor beta chains from one sample, sequenced in a study of OX40 agonist ivuxolimab in advanced cancers. The assay was immunoSEQ multiplex PCR, and TCRdb's table has in-frame clones only and misses some. This repertoire shows about 35,000 clones, about 90% found once; its top ten account for less than 25%. The source was CD4+ or CD8+ T cells sorted from blood, collected in a trial of the OX40 agonist ivuxolimab. All receptors come from an adult with an advanced solid tumor such as melanoma, head and neck, liver or kidney cancer. CDR3s include the opening cysteine and the closing phenylalanine or tryptophan. The D gene is left open where the match is weak. Clone size is shown for a subset of rows, as once, few, many or a class of expanded clone.

d_call,v_call,j_call,clone_size,cdr3_length,cdr3_aa,cdr3_nt
NA,TRBV4-1,TRBJ2-7,NA,13,CASSAQGLDEQYF,TGCGCCAGCAGTGCCCAGGGCCTCGACGAGCAGTACTTC
NA,TRBV25-1,TRBJ2-3,NA,17,CASSAPDPSRWTDTQYF,TGTGCCAGCAGTGCGCCAGACCCCTCCCGTTGGACAGATACGCAGTATTTT
NA,TRBV27,TRBJ1-5,NA,13,CASSTANNQPQHF,TGTGCCAGCAGTACAGCGAACAATCAGCCCCAGCATTTT
NA,TRBV9,TRBJ1-1,NA,13,CASSDHLTAEAFF,TGTGCCAGCAGCGACCACTTGACAGCTGAAGCTTTCTTT
NA,TRBV6-5,TRBJ2-7,NA,15,CASSYTGTGTYEQYF,TGTGCCAGCAGTTACACGGGGACGGGGACCTACGAGCAGTACTTC
TRBD1,TRBV6-1,TRBJ1-2,NA,14,CASSDLQGYYGYTF,TGTGCCAGCAGTGACTTACAGGGGTACTATGGCTACACCTTC
NA,TRBV4-1,TRBJ1-1,NA,13,CASSPVDSTEAFF,TGCGCCAGCAGCCCCGTCGACAGCACTGAAGCTTTCTTT
NA,TRBV7-9,TRBJ2-1,NA,16,CASSPTRGGGIDEQFF,TGTGCCAGCAGCCCTACTCGAGGAGGCGGTATTGATGAGCAGTTCTTC
TRBD2,TRBV14,TRBJ2-1,few,13,CASSQGGGEEQFF,TGTGCCAGCAGCCAGGGCGGGGGGGAAGAGCAGTTCTTC
TRBD2,TRBV6-8,TRBJ2-3,NA,19,CASIREVLAGEVWADTQYF,TGTGCCAGCATCAGGGAGGTACTAGCGGGAGAGGTATGGGCGGATACGCAGTATTTT
TRBD2,TRBV4-1,TRBJ2-5,NA,18,CASSQRDTQRELGETQYF,TGCGCCAGCAGCCAACGGGACACCCAGCGGGAGCTGGGAGAGACCCAGTACTTC
TRBD2,TRBV11-3,TRBJ2-5,NA,16,CASSRGSGAIQETQYF,TGTGCCAGCAGCCGGGGTAGCGGGGCCATTCAAGAGACCCAGTACTTC
TRBD2,TRBV9,TRBJ2-7,NA,14,CASSPGTINYEQYF,TGTGCCAGCAGCCCCGGGACTATTAATTACGAGCAGTACTTC
NA,TRBV28,TRBJ2-7,NA,13,CASSFATLWEQYF,TGTGCCAGCAGTTTTGCAACCCTCTGGGAGCAGTACTTC
NA,TRBV7-9,TRBJ2-7,NA,16,CASSPGTGMSSYEQYF,TGTGCCAGCAGCCCCGGGACCGGTATGTCCTCCTACGAGCAGTACTTC
TRBD2,TRBV19,TRBJ2-7,once,13,CATRAGKGSEQYF,TGTGCCACCAGAGCGGGAAAAGGAAGCGAGCAGTACTTC
TRBD2,TRBV6-6,TRBJ2-3,NA,16,CASSLILAAGTDTQYF,TGTGCCAGCAGCCTGATTCTAGCGGCTGGCACAGATACGCAGTATTTT
TRBD1,TRBV7-6,TRBJ2-7,NA,14,CASSYGTGHYEQYF,TGTGCCAGCAGCTATGGGACAGGACATTACGAGCAGTACTTC
TRBD1,TRBV6-1,TRBJ1-2,NA,14,CASNQGQGLYGYTF,TGTGCCAGCAACCAGGGACAGGGCCTCTATGGCTACACCTTC
NA,TRBV11-3,TRBJ2-7,NA,12,CASSSNSYEQYF,TGTGCCAGCAGCTCGAACTCCTACGAGCAGTACTTC
NA,TRBV4-2,TRBJ1-5,few,15,CASSQEDLSNQPQHF,TGTGCCAGCAGCCAGGAGGACCTTAGCAATCAGCCCCAGCATTTT
TRBD1,TRBV28,TRBJ2-1,NA,19,CASSLLAGGPQSSYNEQFF,TGTGCCAGCAGTTTATTAGCAGGGGGCCCACAGAGCTCCTACAATGAGCAGTTCTTC
TRBD1,TRBV5-1,TRBJ2-3,NA,14,CASSSLQGADTQYF,TGCGCCAGCAGCTCTTTGCAGGGGGCAGATACGCAGTATTTT
TRBD1,TRBV7-9,TRBJ2-7,NA,15,CASSSPDRMTYEQYF,TGTGCCAGCAGCTCCCCGGACAGGATGACCTACGAGCAGTACTTC
TRBD2,TRBV6-5,TRBJ2-7,NA,15,CASRETSALPYEQYF,TGTGCCAGCAGGGAAACTAGCGCCCTTCCCTACGAGCAGTACTTC
NA,TRBV9,TRBJ2-7,NA,15,CASSVASSGTYEQYF,TGTGCCAGCAGCGTAGCTTCCAGCGGAACCTACGAGCAGTACTTC
NA,TRBV5-6,TRBJ2-7,NA,14,CASSRTERRYEQYF,TGTGCCAGCAGCCGGACAGAACGACGTTACGAGCAGTACTTC
NA,TRBV6-1,TRBJ2-6,NA,15,CASQTPGSGANVLTF,TGTGCCAGCCAAACCCCAGGGTCTGGGGCCAACGTCCTGACTTTC
NA,TRBV14,TRBJ2-7,NA,13,CASSQGFAYEQYF,TGTGCCAGCAGCCAAGGGTTCGCTTACGAGCAGTACTTC
NA,TRBV11-2,TRBJ2-7,NA,15,CASSLGVGASYEQYF,TGTGCCAGCAGCTTAGGGGTAGGGGCCTCCTACGAGCAGTACTTC
TRBD1,TRBV27,TRBJ2-7,once,14,CASSFGTGSYEQYF,TGTGCCAGCAGTTTCGGGACAGGGTCCTACGAGCAGTACTTC
NA,TRBV7-9,TRBJ2-1,NA,12,CASSSDPNEQFF,TGTGCCAGCAGCTCCGACCCCAATGAGCAGTTCTTC
NA,TRBV27,TRBJ2-5,NA,14,CASSYQGGGETQYF,TGTGCCAGCAGTTACCAGGGGGGTGGGGAGACCCAGTACTTC
NA,TRBV11-2,TRBJ2-7,NA,12,CASSLGSGEQYF,TGTGCCAGCAGCTTAGGTTCGGGGGAGCAGTACTTC
NA,TRBV10-3,TRBJ2-5,NA,15,CAISEFRGEEETQYF,TGTGCCATCAGTGAGTTCAGGGGAGAGGAAGAGACCCAGTACTTC
NA,TRBV11-2,TRBJ2-7,NA,14,CASSPPRLRYEQYF,TGTGCCAGTAGCCCACCCCGCCTGAGGTACGAGCAGTACTTC
TRBD1,TRBV2,TRBJ2-7,NA,14,CASVTGVRPYEQYF,TGTGCCAGCGTGACAGGGGTGCGGCCCTACGAGCAGTACTTC
TRBD2,TRBV7-2,TRBJ2-1,NA,16,CASSPGPGGKDNEQFF,TGTGCCAGCAGCCCGGGGCCGGGGGGGAAGGACAATGAGCAGTTCTTC
NA,TRBV4-3,TRBJ1-2,NA,16,CASSQDETRIRYGYTF,TGCGCCAGCAGCCAAGACGAAACTCGGATACGCTATGGCTACACCTTC
TRBD1,TRBV29-1,TRBJ2-1,NA,15,CSVVTGGDSYNEQFF,TGCAGCGTTGTGACAGGGGGTGACTCCTACAATGAGCAGTTCTTC
NA,TRBV11-3,TRBJ2-7,NA,14,CASSWGGTGYEQYF,TGTGCCAGCAGCTGGGGCGGGACCGGCTACGAGCAGTACTTC
TRBD1,TRBV5-4,TRBJ2-2,NA,16,CASSFSGQGIPGELFF,TGTGCCAGCAGTTTTTCGGGACAGGGGATTCCCGGGGAGCTGTTTTTT
NA,TRBV28,TRBJ2-5,NA,15,CASSFPRDGIETQYF,TGTGCCAGCAGTTTCCCGCGGGATGGGATTGAGACCCAGTACTTC
NA,TRBV7-9,TRBJ2-7,NA,13,CASSGGLGYEQYF,TGTGCCAGCAGCGGGGGCCTTGGGTACGAGCAGTACTTC
NA,TRBV19,TRBJ2-6,NA,16,CASSIAGGAGANVLTF,TGTGCCAGTAGTATAGCAGGAGGAGCTGGGGCCAACGTCCTGACTTTC
TRBD1,TRBV9,TRBJ1-5,NA,15,CASSVGTDFNQPQHF,TGTGCCAGCAGCGTGGGGACAGATTTCAATCAGCCCCAGCATTTT
NA,TRBV6-5,TRBJ2-7,NA,12,CASSKGGGEQYF,TGTGCCAGCAGCAAAGGGGGAGGGGAGCAGTACTTC
NA,TRBV11-2,TRBJ2-3,NA,16,CASSHPFGEGADTQYF,NA
TRBD1,TRBV6-6,TRBJ1-6,NA,14,CASTTGQGYSPLHF,TGTGCCAGCACCACCGGACAGGGGTATTCACCCCTCCACTTT
NA,TRBV12-2,TRBJ2-7,NA,17,CASRPPTEAGDDYEQYF,TGTGCAAGTCGCCCCCCGACGGAGGCAGGGGATGATTACGAGCAGTACTTC
NA,TRBV5-5,TRBJ1-5,NA,15,CASSLVAGSNQPQHF,TGTGCCAGCAGCTTGGTAGCAGGTAGCAATCAGCCCCAGCATTTT
NA,TRBV28,TRBJ1-1,NA,17,CASSLMGIGLLEMRAFF,TGTGCCAGCAGTTTAATGGGTATTGGGCTGCTCGAAATGAGGGCTTTCTTT
NA,TRBV7-2,TRBJ2-1,NA,13,CASSLVPEDEQFF,TGTGCCAGCAGCTTAGTTCCCGAGGATGAGCAGTTCTTC
NA,TRBV10-1,TRBJ2-1,NA,14,CASSESLTYNEQFF,TGCGCCAGCAGTGAGTCCCTAACCTACAATGAGCAGTTCTTC
NA,TRBV30,TRBJ1-2,NA,10,CANWAYGYTF,TGTGCCAACTGGGCCTATGGCTACACCTTC